The T cell receptor beta chain under discussion was sequenced for a study of T-cell memory formation after mild COVID-19. General observations from the study: Contracting clones, day 15 to 85, had balanced CD4/CD8, and later expanders favored CD4+.

Germline CDR1 reads SGHRS; CDR2 reads YFSETQ. V shed 4 bases and J 4 bases; nucleotides not matched to a gene: 5. The CDR3 runs to 14 residues. TCRdb analysed the 5' RACE reads with MiXCR anew, one entry per CDR3 protein. The sample has some 450,000 distinct CDR3 sequences; around 20% are singletons. This clonotype was counted between two and nine times. What it recognizes is unknown. The rearrangement uses TRBV5-1 and TRBJ1-2; 9 bases match TRBD1. The TCR comes from an adult woman who had mild COVID-19 (a few samples of this study predate the infection). Cell type and time point are not known. The source material was PBMCs or a T cell subset sorted from them (not recorded which). In nucleotides, the CDR3 is TGCGCCAGCAGCCGGGGACAGGGTACCTATGGCTACACCTTC. This gives the protein CASSRGQGTYGYTF.